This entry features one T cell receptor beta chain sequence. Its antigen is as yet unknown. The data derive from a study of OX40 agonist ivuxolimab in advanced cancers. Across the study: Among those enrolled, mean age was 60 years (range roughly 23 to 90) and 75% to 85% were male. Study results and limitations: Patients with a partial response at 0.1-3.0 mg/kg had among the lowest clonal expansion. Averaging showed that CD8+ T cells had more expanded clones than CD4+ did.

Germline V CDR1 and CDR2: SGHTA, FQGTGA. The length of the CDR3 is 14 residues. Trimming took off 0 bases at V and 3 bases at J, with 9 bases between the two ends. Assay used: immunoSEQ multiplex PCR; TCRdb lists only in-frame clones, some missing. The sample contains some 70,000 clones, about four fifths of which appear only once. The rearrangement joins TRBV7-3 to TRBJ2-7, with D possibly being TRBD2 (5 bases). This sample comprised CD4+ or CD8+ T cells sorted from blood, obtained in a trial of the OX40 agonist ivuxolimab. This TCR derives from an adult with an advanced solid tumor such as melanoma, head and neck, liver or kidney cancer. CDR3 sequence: CASSLTGSGYEQYF. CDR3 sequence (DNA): TGTGCCAGCAGCTTAACGGGCAGCGGCTACGAGCAGTACTTC.